This TCR beta chain was documented in a study of technical replicates of blood from a few donors. Only in-frame clones appear in the TCRdb table, and some are missing; sequencing was by immunoSEQ multiplex PCR. The sample includes around 80,000 clones, roughly 96% seen only once; the top ten take 0.3% to 0.35%. CDR1 MNHNY and CDR2 SVGAGI come from the germline V gene (reference sequence). Trimming left V 6 bases short and J 0 bases short, with 15 bases between. The CDR3 sequence is 15 residues long. This chain connects TRBV6-6 to TRBJ2-7; no reliable D call. The TCR was taken from a human donor in good health. Input material: T cells isolated from PBMCs. The CDR3 reads CASSPSLWSSYEQYF. The CDR3 DNA reads TGTGCCAGCAGCCCATCACTGTGGAGCTCCTACGAGCAGTACTTC.